The present T cell receptor beta chain was sequenced within a study of CD8 T cells in Susac syndrome. Trimming pared 5 bases from V and 3 bases from J, leaving 8 bases between. The CDR3 has 13 residues. CD8+ and CD4+ T cells from blood underwent TCR beta sequencing. An input of roughly 0.45 to 1 ug of RNA was subjected to reverse transcription using random hexamers. The authors amplified TCR beta CDR3 across 54 Vbeta and 13 Jbeta using immunoSEQ multiplex PCR. Using its own MiXCR run on the immunoSEQ multiplex PCR reads, TCRdb lists one record per CDR3 protein. The sample lists 150,000 to 180,000 distinct CDR3 sequences, approximately 94% occurring once.

This clonotype was obtained from a human donor with multiple sclerosis. The chain has TRBV12-3 or TRBV12-4 and TRBJ1-5; perhaps TRBD1 as D (6 bases). The source material was CD8+ T cells from PBMCs. As DNA, the CDR3 is TGTGCCAGCAGTAGGACAGACAATCAGCCCCAGCATTTT. It encodes CASSRTDNQPQHF.